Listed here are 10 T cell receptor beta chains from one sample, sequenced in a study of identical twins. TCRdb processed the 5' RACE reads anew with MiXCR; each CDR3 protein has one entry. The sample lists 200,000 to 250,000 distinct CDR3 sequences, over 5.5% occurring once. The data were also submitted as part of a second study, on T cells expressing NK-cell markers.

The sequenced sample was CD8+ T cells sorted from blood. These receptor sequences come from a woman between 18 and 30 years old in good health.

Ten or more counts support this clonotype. The CDR3 DNA follows: TGTGCCAGCAGCTTAACCGGGCTCCTCAATGAGCAGTTCTTC. Protein: CASSLTGLLNEQFF. The chain joins TRBV11-3 to TRBJ2-1, with D uncertain. Deletions cut 2 bases from V and 6 bases from J, with 11 bases between. Germline loops: CDR1 SGHNT, CDR2 YENEEA. The CDR3 length is 14 residues.

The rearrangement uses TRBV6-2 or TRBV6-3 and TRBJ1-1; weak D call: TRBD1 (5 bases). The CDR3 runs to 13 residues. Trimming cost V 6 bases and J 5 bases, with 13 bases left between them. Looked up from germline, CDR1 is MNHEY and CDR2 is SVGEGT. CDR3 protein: CASSTRGWTEAFF. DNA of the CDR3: TGTGCCAGCAGCACACGGGGCTGGACTGAAGCTTTCTTT.

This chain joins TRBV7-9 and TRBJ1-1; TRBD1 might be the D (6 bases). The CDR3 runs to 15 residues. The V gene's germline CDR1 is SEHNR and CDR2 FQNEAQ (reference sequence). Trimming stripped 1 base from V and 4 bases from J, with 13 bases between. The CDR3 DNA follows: TGTGCCAGCAGCTTAGTTGTATCGGGGGCCACTGAAGCTTTCTTT. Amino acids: CASSLVVSGATEAFF.

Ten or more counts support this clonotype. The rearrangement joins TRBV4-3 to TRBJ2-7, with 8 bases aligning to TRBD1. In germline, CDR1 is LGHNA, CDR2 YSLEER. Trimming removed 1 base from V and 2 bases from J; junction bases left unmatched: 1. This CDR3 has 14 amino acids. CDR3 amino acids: CASSQVGQAYEQYF. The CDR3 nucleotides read TGCGCCAGCAGCCAAGTGGGACAGGCCTACGAGCAGTACTTC.

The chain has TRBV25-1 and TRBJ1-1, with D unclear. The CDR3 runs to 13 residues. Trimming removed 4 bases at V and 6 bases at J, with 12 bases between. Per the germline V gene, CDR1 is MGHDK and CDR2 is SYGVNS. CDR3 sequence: CASSGVPPPEAFF. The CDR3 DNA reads TGTGCCAGCAGTGGGGTCCCACCTCCTGAAGCTTTCTTT. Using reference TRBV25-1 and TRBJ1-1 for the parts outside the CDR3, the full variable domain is EADIYQTPRYLVIGTGKKITLECSQTMGHDKMYWYQQDPGMELHLIHYSYGVNSTEKGDLSSESTVSRIRTEHFPLTLESARPSHTSQYLCASSGVPPPEAFFGQGTRLTVV.

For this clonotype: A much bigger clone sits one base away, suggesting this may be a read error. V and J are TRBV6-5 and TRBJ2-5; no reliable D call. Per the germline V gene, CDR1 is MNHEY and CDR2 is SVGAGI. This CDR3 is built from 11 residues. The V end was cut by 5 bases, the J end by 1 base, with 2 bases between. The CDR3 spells CASSTQETQYF. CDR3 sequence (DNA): TGTGCCAGCAGTACCCAAGAGACCCAGTACTTC.

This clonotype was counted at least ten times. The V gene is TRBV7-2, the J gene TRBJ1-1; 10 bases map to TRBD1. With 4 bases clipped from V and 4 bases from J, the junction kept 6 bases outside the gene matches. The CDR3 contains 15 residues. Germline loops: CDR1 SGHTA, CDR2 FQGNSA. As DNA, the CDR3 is TGTGCCAGCAGCTCCCTGACAGGGGGCGGCACTGAAGCTTTCTTT. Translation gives CASSSLTGGGTEAFF.

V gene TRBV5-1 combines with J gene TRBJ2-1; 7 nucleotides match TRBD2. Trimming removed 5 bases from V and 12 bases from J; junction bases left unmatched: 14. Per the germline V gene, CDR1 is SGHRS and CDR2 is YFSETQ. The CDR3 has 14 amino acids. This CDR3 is CASRWPGLTFWQFF. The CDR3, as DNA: TGCGCCAGCAGATGGCCGGGACTAACTTTTTGGCAGTTCTTC.

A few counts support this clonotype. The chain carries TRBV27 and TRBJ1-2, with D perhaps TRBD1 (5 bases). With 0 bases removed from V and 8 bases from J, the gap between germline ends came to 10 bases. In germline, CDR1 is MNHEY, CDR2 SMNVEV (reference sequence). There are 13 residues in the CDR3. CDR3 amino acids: CASSLSPTDGYTF. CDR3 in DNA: TGTGCCAGCAGTTTATCCCCGACAGACGGCTACACCTTC.

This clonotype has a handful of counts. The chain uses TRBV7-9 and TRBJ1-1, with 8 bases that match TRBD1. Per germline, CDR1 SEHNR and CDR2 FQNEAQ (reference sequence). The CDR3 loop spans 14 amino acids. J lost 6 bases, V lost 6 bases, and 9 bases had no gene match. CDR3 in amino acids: CASRDTGGVAEAFF. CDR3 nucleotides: TGTGCCAGCAGAGATACAGGGGGTGTGGCTGAAGCTTTCTTT.